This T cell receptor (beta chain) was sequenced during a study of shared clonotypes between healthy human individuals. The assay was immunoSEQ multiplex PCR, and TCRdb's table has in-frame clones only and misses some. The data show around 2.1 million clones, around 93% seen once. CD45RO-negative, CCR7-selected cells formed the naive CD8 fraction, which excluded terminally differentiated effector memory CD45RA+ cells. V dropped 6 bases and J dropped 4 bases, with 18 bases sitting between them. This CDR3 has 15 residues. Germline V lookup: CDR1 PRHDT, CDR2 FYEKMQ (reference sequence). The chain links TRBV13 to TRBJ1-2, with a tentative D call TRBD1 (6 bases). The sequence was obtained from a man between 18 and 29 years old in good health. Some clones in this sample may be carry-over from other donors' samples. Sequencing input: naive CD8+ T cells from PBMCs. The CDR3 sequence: CASSIRGGAPYGYTF. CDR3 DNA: TGTGCCAGCAGTATCAGGGGAGGGGCCCCCTATGGCTACACCTTC.